These 9 T cell receptor beta chains came from one sample sequenced in a study of blood T cell repertoires in COVID-19. The assay was immunoSEQ multiplex PCR, and TCRdb's table has in-frame clones only and misses some. The table shows about 230,000 clones, with roughly four fifths occurring only once. Sequenced material: peripheral blood. These receptor sequences come from a woman in her forties or fifties with acute or convalescent COVID-19.

J is TRBJ1-2 and V is TRBV5-6; D possibly corresponds to TRBD1 (5 bases). V was shortened by 6 bases and J by 3 bases, with 18 bases between the two germline ends. CDR1 and CDR2 (germline): SGHDT, YYEEEE. CDR3 size: 15 residues. CDR3 in amino acids: CASTLGRGWDYGYTF. CDR3 in DNA: TGTGCCAGCACCCTGGGGCGGGGTTGGGACTATGGCTACACCTTC.

V gene TRBV5-8 combines with J gene TRBJ1-5, with 7 bases aligning to TRBD1. This CDR3 comprises 12 residues. The V segment lost 7 bases and the J segment 5 bases; nucleotides outside the gene matches: 3. CDR1 and CDR2 (germline): SGHTS, YDEGEE. CDR3 sequence (DNA): TGTGCCAGCCGAGGACAGGATCAGCCCCAGCATTTT. This translates into CASRGQDQPQHF.

The gene calls are TRBV5-1 and TRBJ2-7; TRBD1 matches at 9 bases. The CDR3 length is 13 residues. V was pared by 5 bases and J by 6 bases, with 6 bases of the junction left unmatched. The germline gives CDR1 SGHRS, CDR2 YFSETQ. CDR3 residues: CASSWTGEGEQYF. In nucleotides, the CDR3 is TGCGCCAGCAGTTGGACAGGGGAGGGCGAGCAGTACTTC.

The J gene is TRBJ2-2, the V gene TRBV7-6, with 9 bases aligning to TRBD1. In germline, CDR1 is SGHVS, CDR2 FNYEAQ. Germline trimming cut 5 bases from V and 3 bases from J; bases unmatched to any gene: 7. The CDR3 is made up of 16 amino acids. The CDR3 sequence: CASSGGTGLYTGELFF. In DNA, the CDR3 is TGTGCCAGCAGCGGTGGGACAGGGCTTTACACCGGGGAGCTGTTTTTT.

This clone was seen a handful of times. The chain carries TRBV30 and TRBJ1-2, with D uncertain. Germline CDR1 reads GTSNPN; CDR2 reads SVGIG (reference sequence). The CDR3 length is 15 residues. V gave up 0 bases and J gave up 0 bases, with 11 bases separating them. CDR3 sequence: CAWSVPRRANYGYTF. Written as DNA, the CDR3 is TGTGCCTGGAGTGTACCCAGGCGAGCTAACTATGGCTACACCTTC.

The chain joins TRBV15 to TRBJ1-1; D gene unclear. The CDR3 consists of 13 residues. CDR1 is LNHNV and CDR2 is YYDKDF in the germline V gene (reference sequence). V was clipped by 8 bases and J by 4 bases, with 14 bases between them. The CDR3 protein is CATGNAFGTEAFF. CDR3 nucleotide sequence: TGTGCCACCGGCAACGCCTTCGGCACTGAAGCTTTCTTT.

This clone came up a few times. This chain links TRBV5-4 with TRBJ1-5; TRBD1 might be the D (5 bases). The V and J ends lost 4 bases and 4 bases respectively, with 9 bases between them. The CDR3 sequence is 13 residues long. Germline V CDR1 and CDR2: SGHNT, YYREEE (reference sequence). CDR3 loop: CASSKDTNQPQHF. CDR3 in DNA: TGTGCCAGCAGCAAGGACACGAATCAGCCCCAGCATTTT.

The CDR3 is CASSGPRRVAFF. The CDR3 DNA is TGTGCCAGCAGTGGCCCTAGGCGAGTGGCTTTCTTT. The chain carries TRBV2 and TRBJ1-1; D uncertain. V was clipped by 4 bases and J by 11 bases, with 14 bases between them. Germline CDR1 is SNHLY and CDR2 is FYNNEI. The CDR3 is 12 residues long. The full variable domain, in which reference TRBV2 and TRBJ1-1 provide the parts outside the CDR3, is EPEVTQTPSHQVTQMGQEVILRCVPISNHLYFYWYRQILGQKVEFLVSFYNNEISEKSEIFDDQFSVERPDGSNFTLKIRSTKLEDSAMYFCASSGPRRVAFFGQGTRLTVV.

V gene TRBV6-4 combines with J gene TRBJ1-5; perhaps TRBD1 as D (5 bases). V shed 6 bases and J shed 7 bases, with 16 bases lying between them. The CDR3 runs 14 residues. Germline CDR1 is MRHNA and CDR2 is SNTAGT. The CDR3 spells CASSSTPTGQPQHF. As DNA, the CDR3 is TGTGCCAGCAGCTCGACCCCAACAGGCCAGCCCCAGCATTTT.